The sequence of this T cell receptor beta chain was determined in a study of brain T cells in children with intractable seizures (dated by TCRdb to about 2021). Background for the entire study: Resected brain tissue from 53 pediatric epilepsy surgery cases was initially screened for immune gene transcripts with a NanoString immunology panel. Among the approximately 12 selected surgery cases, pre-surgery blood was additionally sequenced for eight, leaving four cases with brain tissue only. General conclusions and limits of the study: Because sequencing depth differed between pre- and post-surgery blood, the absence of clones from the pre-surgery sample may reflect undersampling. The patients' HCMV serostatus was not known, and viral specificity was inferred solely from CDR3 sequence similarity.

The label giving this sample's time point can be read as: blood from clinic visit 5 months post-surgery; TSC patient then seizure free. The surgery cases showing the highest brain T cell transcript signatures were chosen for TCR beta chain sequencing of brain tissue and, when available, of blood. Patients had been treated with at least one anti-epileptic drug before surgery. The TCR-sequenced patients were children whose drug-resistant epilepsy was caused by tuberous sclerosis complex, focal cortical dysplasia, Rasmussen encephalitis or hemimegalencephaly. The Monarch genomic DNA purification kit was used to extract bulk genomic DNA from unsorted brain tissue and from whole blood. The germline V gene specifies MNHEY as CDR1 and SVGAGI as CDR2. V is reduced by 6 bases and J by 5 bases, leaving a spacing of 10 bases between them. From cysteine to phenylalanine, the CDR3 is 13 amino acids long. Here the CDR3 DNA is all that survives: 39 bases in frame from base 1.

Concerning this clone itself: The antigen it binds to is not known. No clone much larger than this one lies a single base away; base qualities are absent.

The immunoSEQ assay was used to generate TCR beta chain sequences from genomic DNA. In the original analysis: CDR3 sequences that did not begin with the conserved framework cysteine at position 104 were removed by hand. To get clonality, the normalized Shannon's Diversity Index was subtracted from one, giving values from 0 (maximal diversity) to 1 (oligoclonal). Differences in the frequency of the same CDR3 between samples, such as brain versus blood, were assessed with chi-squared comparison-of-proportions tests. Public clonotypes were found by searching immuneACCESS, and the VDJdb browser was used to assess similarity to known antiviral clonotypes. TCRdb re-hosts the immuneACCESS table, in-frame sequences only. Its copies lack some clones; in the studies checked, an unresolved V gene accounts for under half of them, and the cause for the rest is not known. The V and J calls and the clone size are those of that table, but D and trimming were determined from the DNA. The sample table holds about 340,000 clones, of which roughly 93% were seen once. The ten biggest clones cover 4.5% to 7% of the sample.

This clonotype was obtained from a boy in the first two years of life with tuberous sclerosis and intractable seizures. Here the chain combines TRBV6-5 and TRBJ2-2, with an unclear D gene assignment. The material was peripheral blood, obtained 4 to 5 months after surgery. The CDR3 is CASSPDRTGELFF. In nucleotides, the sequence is TGTGCCAGCAGCCCCGATAGGACCGGGGAGCTGTTTTTT.